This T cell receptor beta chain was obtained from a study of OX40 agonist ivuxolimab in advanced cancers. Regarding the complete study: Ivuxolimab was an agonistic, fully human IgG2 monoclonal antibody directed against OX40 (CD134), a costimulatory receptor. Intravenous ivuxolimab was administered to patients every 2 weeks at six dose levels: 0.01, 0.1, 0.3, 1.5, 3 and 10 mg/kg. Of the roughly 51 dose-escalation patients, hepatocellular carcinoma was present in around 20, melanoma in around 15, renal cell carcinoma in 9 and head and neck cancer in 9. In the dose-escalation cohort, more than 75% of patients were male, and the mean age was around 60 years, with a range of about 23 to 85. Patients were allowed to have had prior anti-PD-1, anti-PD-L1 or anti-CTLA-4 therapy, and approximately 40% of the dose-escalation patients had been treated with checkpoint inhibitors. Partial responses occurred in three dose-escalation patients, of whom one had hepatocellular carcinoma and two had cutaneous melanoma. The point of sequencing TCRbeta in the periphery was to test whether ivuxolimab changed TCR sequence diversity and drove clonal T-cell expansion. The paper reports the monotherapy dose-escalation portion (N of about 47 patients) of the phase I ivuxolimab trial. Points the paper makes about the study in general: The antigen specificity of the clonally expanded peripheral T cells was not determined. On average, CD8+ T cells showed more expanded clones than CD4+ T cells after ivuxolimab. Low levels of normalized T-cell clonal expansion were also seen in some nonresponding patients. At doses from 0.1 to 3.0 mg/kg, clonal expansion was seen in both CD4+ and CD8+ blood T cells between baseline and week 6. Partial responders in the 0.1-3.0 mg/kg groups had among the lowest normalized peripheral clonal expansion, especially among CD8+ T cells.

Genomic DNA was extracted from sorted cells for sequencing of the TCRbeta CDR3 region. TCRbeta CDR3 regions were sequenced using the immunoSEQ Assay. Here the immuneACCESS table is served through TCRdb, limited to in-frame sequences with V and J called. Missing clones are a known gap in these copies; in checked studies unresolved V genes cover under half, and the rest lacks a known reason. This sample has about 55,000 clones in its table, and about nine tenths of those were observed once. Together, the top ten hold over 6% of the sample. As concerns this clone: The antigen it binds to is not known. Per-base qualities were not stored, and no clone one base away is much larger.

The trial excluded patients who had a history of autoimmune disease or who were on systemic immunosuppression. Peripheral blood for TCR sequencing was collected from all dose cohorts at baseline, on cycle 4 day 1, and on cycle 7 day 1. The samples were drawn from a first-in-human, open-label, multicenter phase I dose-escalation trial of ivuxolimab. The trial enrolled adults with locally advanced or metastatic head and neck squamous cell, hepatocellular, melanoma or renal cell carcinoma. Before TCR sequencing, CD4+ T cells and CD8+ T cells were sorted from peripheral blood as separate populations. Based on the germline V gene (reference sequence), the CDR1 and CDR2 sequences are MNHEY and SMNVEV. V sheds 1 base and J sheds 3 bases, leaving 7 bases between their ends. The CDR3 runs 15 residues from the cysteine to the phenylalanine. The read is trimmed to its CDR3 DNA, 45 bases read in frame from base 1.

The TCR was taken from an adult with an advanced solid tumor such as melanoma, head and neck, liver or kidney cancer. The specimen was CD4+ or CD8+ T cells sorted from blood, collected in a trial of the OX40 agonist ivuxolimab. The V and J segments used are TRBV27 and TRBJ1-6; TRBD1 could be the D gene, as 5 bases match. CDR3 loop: CASSLLGVYNSPLHF. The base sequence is TGTGCCAGCAGTTTATTGGGGGTCTATAATTCACCCCTCCACTTT.